Sequencing of this T cell receptor (beta chain) was carried out in a study of blood T cell repertoires in COVID-19. Germline CDR1 and CDR2: LGHNA and YNFKEQ. The V segment lost 0 bases and the J segment 4 bases; nucleotides outside the gene matches: 0. This CDR3 contains 16 residues. TCRdb's table, derived via immunoSEQ multiplex PCR, lists solely in-frame clones and lacks some. Of approximately 240,000 clones in the sample, around 85% were seen once. The sequencing sample was made of PBMCs or T cells enriched from blood (not recorded which). The origin of this receptor is a woman aged 50 to 60 in a cohort exposed to, infected with or recovered from COVID-19 (not recorded which). The rearrangement links TRBV4-2 to TRBJ2-7, with 16 bases fitting TRBD2. CDR3 sequence: CASSQEGLAGGYEQYF. The CDR3, as DNA: TGTGCCAGCAGCCAAGAGGGACTAGCGGGGGGGTACGAGCAGTACTTC.